The 9 T cell receptor beta chains below come from one sample, sequenced in a study of Ad26.COV2.S vaccination and SARS-CoV-2 variants. Sequencing was performed with immunoSEQ multiplex PCR; in TCRdb, only in-frame clones are kept and a portion is missing. The table includes a few hundred thousand clones, over 75% detected once. Treatment denoted: 15 to 20 received Ad26.COV2.S at low or high dose, single or two shots; several received placebo; per-sample allocation not given. All samples were drawn on day 63, counting from the first vaccine or placebo injection. This sample comprised peripheral blood, obtained in a trial of Ad26.COV2.S vaccine versus placebo. These TCRs come from a person aged 18-65 years who received the Ad26.COV2.S COVID-19 vaccine or a placebo.

CDR3 sequence (DNA): TGTGCCAGCTCACCTGAGGCCAGGGATGAAAAACTGTTTTTT. Residues: CASSPEARDEKLFF. V and J are TRBV18 and TRBJ1-4; a weak D match, TRBD1 (5 bases). V was cut by 3 bases and J by 6 bases, with 11 bases left in between. The CDR3 has 14 amino acids. Germline CDR1 is KGHSH and CDR2 is LQKENI. Full variable domain (outside the CDR3, taken from reference TRBV18 and TRBJ1-4): NAGVMQNPRHLVRRRGQEARLRCSPMKGHSHVYWYRQLPEEGLKFMVYLQKENIIDESGMPKERFSAEFPKEGPSILRIQQVVRGDSAAYFCASSPEARDEKLFFGSGTQLSVL.

This chain uses TRBV5-1 with TRBJ1-2; 12 positions agree with TRBD1. The CDR3 spans 15 residues. With 4 bases clipped from V and 8 bases from J, the junction kept 9 bases outside the gene matches. Germline CDR1 SGHRS, CDR2 YFSETQ. The CDR3 sequence is CASSPGQGAVEGYTF. The DNA for the CDR3 is TGCGCCAGCAGCCCGGGACAGGGGGCGGTGGAGGGCTACACCTTC.

The chain combines TRBV14 with TRBJ2-5, with D perhaps being TRBD1 or TRBD2 (5 bases each). The germline V and J ends were trimmed by 4 bases and 6 bases, with 18 bases remaining between them. The CDR3 loop spans 15 amino acids. CDR1 SGHDN and CDR2 FVKESK come from the germline V gene. The DNA of the CDR3 is TGTGCCAGCAGCCGACCGAGGGACGGATGGAAGACCCAGTACTTC. This encodes CASSRPRDGWKTQYF.

This chain connects TRBV3-1 (or the pseudogene TRBV3-2) to TRBJ2-7; 9 bases fit TRBD1. Germline assignment: CDR1 LGHDT and CDR2 YNNKEL (reference sequence). The V gene end was trimmed by 4 bases and the J gene end by 7 bases; junction bases not matched to a gene: 26. This CDR3 contains 20 residues. The CDR3 reads CASSPEVRTGDIRSTWEQYF. CDR3 in DNA: TGTGCCAGCAGCCCCGAGGTGCGGACAGGGGACATCCGATCAACGTGGGAGCAGTACTTC.

The chain couples TRBV9 to TRBJ2-2; D unclear. Trimming left V 4 bases short and J 0 bases short, with 10 bases between. CDR1 and CDR2 (germline): SGDLS, YYNGEE. CDR3 length: 15 residues. The CDR3 sequence: CASSFRATNTGELFF. The CDR3, as DNA: TGTGCCAGCAGCTTCCGGGCAACGAACACCGGGGAGCTGTTTTTT. Supplemented by reference TRBV9 and TRBJ2-2, the full variable domain reads DSGVTQTPKHLITATGQRVTLRCSPRSGDLSVYWYQQSLDQGLQFLIQYYNGEERAKGNILERFSAQQFPDLHSELNLSSLELGDSALYFCASSFRATNTGELFFGEGSRLTVL.

The chain is built from TRBV5-6 and TRBJ2-2; 7 bases match TRBD1. V lost 3 bases, J lost 1 base, and 9 bases stayed unmatched. The CDR3 has 17 amino acids. In germline, CDR1 is SGHDT, CDR2 YYEEEE. The CDR3 loop is CASSSNRDRRNTGELFF. CDR3 sequence (DNA): TGTGCCAGCAGCTCTAACCGGGACAGACGGAACACCGGGGAGCTGTTTTTT.

This clone has only one observation. The V gene is TRBV12-3 or TRBV12-4, the J gene TRBJ1-6, with 7 positions matching TRBD1. There are 13 residues in the CDR3. V dropped 6 bases and J dropped 9; count of bases not matched to a gene: 5. CDR3 sequence reads: CASRGTASSPLHF. As DNA, the CDR3 is TGTGCCAGCAGAGGGACAGCAAGTTCACCCCTCCACTTT.

In its sample, this clone was seen a few times. The V and J genes are TRBV10-3 and TRBJ1-6; the match to TRBD1 covers 7 bases. This CDR3 region has 14 residues. Germline V lookup: CDR1 ENHRY, CDR2 SYGVKD. V was pared by 7 bases and J by 9 bases, with 9 bases of the junction left unmatched. CDR3 in DNA: TGTGCCATCACCGAACGGACAGGCACTTCACCCCTCCACTTT. Residues: CAITERTGTSPLHF.

V usage is TRBV5-1 and J usage is TRBJ2-7; 9 positions match TRBD1. Germline CDR1 is SGHRS and CDR2 is YFSETQ. CDR3 size: 15 residues. Trimming at V came to 1 base and at J to 8 bases, leaving 10 bases not matched to a gene. This CDR3 is CASSLLSGQGNQQYF. The CDR3 region has the DNA TGCGCCAGCAGCTTGTTATCGGGACAGGGCAATCAGCAGTACTTC.